This TCR beta chain was identified in a study of response to subunit inactivated influenza vaccine. This clonotype was seen a handful of times. The CDR3 runs 12 residues. The trim removed 7 bases at V and 8 bases at J, leaving 7 bases unmatched. Germline V lookup: CDR1 SQVTM, CDR2 ANQGSEA. From the RT-PCR reads, TCRdb called clonotypes with MiXCR, one entry per CDR3 protein. The sample holds 550,000 to 600,000 distinct CDR3 sequences, approximately 12% seen once. Material: PBMCs from blood, obtained on the day of vaccination. The sequence was collected from a man aged 50 to 60 who received an inactivated influenza vaccine. This rearrangement joins TRBV29-1 to TRBJ1-2; 10 bases agree with TRBD1. The CDR3 bases are TGCAGCGGCTCGACAGGGGGCGAAGGCTACACCTTC. Its translation: CSGSTGGEGYTF.